This TCR beta chain was observed in a study of blood T cell repertoires in COVID-19. Original methodology: Reference gene primer amplification gave estimated nucleated cell counts. Profiling relied on immunoSEQ multiplex PCR, and the TCRdb table lists in-frame clones only, not all of them. The V and J calls and clone size come from that table; D and trimming were worked out from the DNA. The sample carries tens of thousands of clones, approximately 88% recorded once. The receptor comes from a human donor in a cohort sampled during active COVID-19. The specimen sequenced was peripheral blood.

The CDR3 bases are TGTGCCAGCAGCCCTTCGGGACTAGCGGGAGCTGGCGAGCAGTACTTC. It yields the protein CASSPSGLAGAGEQYF. The chain is built from TRBV7-6 and TRBJ2-7, with 14 bases fitting TRBD2. The germline V gene encodes CDR1 SGHVS and CDR2 FNYEAQ. CDR3 length: 16 amino acids. V lost 5 bases and J lost 6; bases outside the gene matches: 9. The entire variable domain, with the rest obtained from reference TRBV7-6 and TRBJ2-7, is as follows: GAGVSQSPRYKVTKRGQDVALRCDPISGHVSLYWYRQALGQGPEFLTYFNYEAQQDKSGLPNDRFSAERPEGSISTLTIQRTEQRDSAMYRCASSPSGLAGAGEQYFGPGTRLTVT.